This T cell receptor (beta chain) was captured in a study of identical twins. Via MiXCR, TCRdb re-called the 5' RACE reads, giving one row per CDR3 protein. This table has some 790,000 distinct CDR3 sequences, about 20% appearing once. Study-wide results and caveats: The authors noted that invariant MAIT and iNKT cells could partly confound zero-insertion analyses.

There are many counts of this clonotype. Its antigen is as yet unknown. CDR1 and CDR2 (germline): SGHKS, YYEKEE (reference sequence). This CDR3 is built from 12 residues. V shed 4 bases and J shed 3 bases, with 8 bases lying between them. The same sample was also studied in work on T cells expressing NK-cell markers. That study adds: Serological testing identified most of the eight sequenced donors as HCMV-seropositive and one as seronegative.

This TCR was sampled from a woman under 30 in good health. The chain has TRBV5-5 and TRBJ2-7; D is ambiguous. Material: PBMCs. CDR3 in amino acids: CASSPPRYEQYF. CDR3 coding DNA: TGTGCCAGCAGCCCCCCCCGCTACGAGCAGTACTTC.